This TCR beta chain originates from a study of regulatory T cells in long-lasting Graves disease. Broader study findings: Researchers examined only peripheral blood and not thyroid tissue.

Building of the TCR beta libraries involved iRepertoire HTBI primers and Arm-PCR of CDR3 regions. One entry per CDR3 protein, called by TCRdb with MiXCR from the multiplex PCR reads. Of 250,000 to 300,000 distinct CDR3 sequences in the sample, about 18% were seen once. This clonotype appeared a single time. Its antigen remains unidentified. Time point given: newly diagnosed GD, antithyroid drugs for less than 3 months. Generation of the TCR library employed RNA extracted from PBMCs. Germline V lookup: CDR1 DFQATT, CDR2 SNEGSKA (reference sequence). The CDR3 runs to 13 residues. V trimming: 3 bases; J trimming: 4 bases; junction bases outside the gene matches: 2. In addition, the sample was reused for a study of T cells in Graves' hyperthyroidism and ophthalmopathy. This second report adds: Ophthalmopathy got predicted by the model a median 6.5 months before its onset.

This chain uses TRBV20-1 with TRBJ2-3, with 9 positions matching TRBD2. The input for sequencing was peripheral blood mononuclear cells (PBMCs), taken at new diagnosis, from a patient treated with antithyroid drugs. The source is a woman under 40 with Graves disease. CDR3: CSARVAGADTQYF. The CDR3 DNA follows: TGCAGTGCTAGGGTAGCGGGAGCAGATACGCAGTATTTT.